The 27 T cell receptor beta chains listed next were all sequenced from one sample in a study of T-cell reconstitution after alpha-beta-depleted transplantation in children. As it was prepared, the TCRbeta library received unique molecular identifiers. MiXCR, applied by TCRdb to the PCR reads, yields one record per CDR3 protein. This table holds around 960,000 distinct CDR3 sequences, about 29% found once. This material consisted of PBMCs, mostly from graft donor cells, taken 360 days after TCRalphabeta/CD19-depleted stem cell transplant. These receptors came from a boy younger than two who had a stem cell transplant for SCID, so the T cells may come from the graft donor.

This clonotype came up a few times. The chain links TRBV12-3 or TRBV12-4 to TRBJ1-1; no clear D. The CDR3 has 12 residues. The ends were cut back, 3 bases at V and 3 bases at J, with 5 bases in the middle. This chain's CDR3 is CASSFVYTEAFF. In DNA form, the CDR3 reads TGTGCCAGCAGTTTCGTGTACACTGAAGCTTTCTTT.

The chain links TRBV5-1 to TRBJ1-2; D is perhaps TRBD1 (6 bases). V lost 1 base and J 3 bases, leaving 10 bases between the germline ends. Per the germline V gene, CDR1 is SGHRS and CDR2 is YFSETQ. The CDR3 contains 14 residues. The CDR3 sequence: CASSLPRGDYGYTF. The CDR3, as DNA: TGCGCCAGCAGCTTGCCCAGGGGAGACTATGGCTACACCTTC.

The chain uses TRBV20-1 and TRBJ1-4; D gene unclear. The germline V and J ends were trimmed by 3 bases and 10 bases, with 9 bases remaining between them. CDR3 size: 11 residues. Germline CDR1 DFQATT, CDR2 SNEGSKA (reference sequence). The CDR3 loop is CSASEGTKLFF. The CDR3 nucleotides read TGCAGTGCTAGTGAGGGCACAAAACTGTTTTTT.

There are a few counts of this clonotype. This sequence joins TRBV20-1 and TRBJ2-1, with TRBD1 as a possible D gene (6 bases). The germline V and J ends were trimmed by 0 bases and 5 bases, with 11 bases remaining between them. CDR1 and CDR2 (germline): DFQATT, SNEGSKA (reference sequence). CDR3 length: 14 residues. As DNA, the CDR3 is TGCAGTGCTAGAGAAGGGACATTTAACAATGAGCAGTTCTTC. Translated, it gives CSAREGTFNNEQFF.

The V call is TRBV5-1, the J call TRBJ2-4; TRBD1 matches 9 bases. The germline gives CDR1 SGHRS, CDR2 YFSETQ. The CDR3 runs 15 residues. Germline trimming cut 2 bases from V and 2 bases from J; bases unmatched to any gene: 2. CDR3 bases: TGCGCCAGCAGCTTAGGACAGGGGCCCAAAAACATTCAGTACTTC. As protein: CASSLGQGPKNIQYF.

In its sample, this clonotype was seen a few times. In nucleotides, the CDR3 is TGCAGTGCGCCAGGGGGGCAGGGGGCGAGTCAGCCCCAGCATTTT. It codes for CSAPGGQGASQPQHF. This chain joins TRBV20-1 and TRBJ1-5, with 8 bases identical to TRBD1. Trimming removed 6 bases from V and 6 bases from J; junction bases left unmatched: 13. The CDR3 runs to 15 residues. CDR1 and CDR2 from the germline V gene are DFQATT and SNEGSKA (reference sequence).

This clonotype was found a few times. In DNA form, the CDR3 reads TGTGCCAGCAGCCCCTTGGGACTAGCGGGGGGGTATGAGCAGTTCTTC. Its translation: CASSPLGLAGGYEQFF. The chain carries TRBV9 and TRBJ2-1; TRBD2 matches 16 bases. V lost 4 bases and J lost 8; bases outside the gene matches: 6. There are 16 residues in the CDR3. From germline, CDR1 is SGDLS and CDR2 YYNGEE.

This chain links TRBV3-1 with TRBJ1-1; D call uncertain. V shed 3 bases and J shed 0 bases, with 8 bases lying between them. CDR3 length: 14 amino acids. Germline V lookup: CDR1 LGHDT, CDR2 YNNKEL (reference sequence). CDR3 in amino acids: CASSHRTVNTEAFF. The CDR3 bases are TGTGCCAGCAGCCACAGAACAGTGAACACTGAAGCTTTCTTT.

The chain joins TRBV7-3 to TRBJ2-1, with a possible D match to TRBD1 (6 bases). The germline V gene encodes CDR1 SGHTA and CDR2 FQGTGA. Trimming removed 0 bases from V and 5 bases from J, with 20 bases in between. This CDR3 comprises 18 residues. The CDR3 DNA reads as TGTGCCAGCAGCTTAACCTTGAACGGACAGAATTACGACAATGAGCAGTTCTTC. It translates to CASSLTLNGQNYDNEQFF.

The table lists this clonotype with a few counts. This sequence joins TRBV10-3 and TRBJ2-2; perhaps TRBD2 as D (7 bases). The ends were cut back, 9 bases at V and 0 bases at J, with 14 bases in the middle. The CDR3 runs 15 residues. Germline assignment: CDR1 ENHRY and CDR2 SYGVKD. CDR3 coding DNA: TGTGCCATAGGGCCGGGGGGCGCGAACACCGGGGAGCTGTTTTTT. Protein: CAIGPGGANTGELFF.

The chain has TRBV6-2 or TRBV6-3 and TRBJ2-5; 10 bases are shared with TRBD2. The V gene's germline CDR1 is MNHEY and CDR2 SVGEGT. This CDR3 is 13 amino acids long. V lost 6 bases to trimming and J lost 4 bases; unmatched junction nucleotides: 2. Here the CDR3 DNA reads TGTGCCAGCAGGGGACTAGCGCGAGAGACCCAGTACTTC. Its translation: CASRGLARETQYF.

V and J are TRBV7-9 and TRBJ2-5, with 7 bases aligning to TRBD2. The V segment lost 3 bases and the J segment 0 bases; nucleotides outside the gene matches: 10. The CDR3 sequence is 17 residues long. Germline CDR1 reads SEHNR; CDR2 reads FQNEAQ (reference sequence). CDR3 region: CASSLGHGGGYQETQYF. CDR3 DNA sequence: TGTGCCAGCAGCTTGGGTCATGGCGGGGGATACCAAGAGACCCAGTACTTC.

CDR3 amino acids: CASSYSPAGGSWAQYF. The CDR3 nucleotides read TGTGCCAGCAGTTACAGTCCAGCGGGGGGGTCCTGGGCCCAGTACTTC. V gene TRBV6-5 combines with J gene TRBJ2-5, with 10 nucleotides matching TRBD2. This CDR3 has 16 amino acids. CDR1 is MNHEY and CDR2 is SVGAGI in the germline V gene. V was clipped by 2 bases and J by 9 bases; unmatched bases: 12.

This clonotype was detected a few times. The chain carries TRBV6-1 and TRBJ1-2; 7 bases map to TRBD1. Germline CDR1 is MNHNS and CDR2 is SASEGT. V was clipped by 6 bases and J by 4 bases; unmatched bases: 5. The CDR3 totals 13 residues. The CDR3 bases are TGTGCCAGCAGGAGGGACAGCATCTATGGCTACACCTTC. It specifies CASRRDSIYGYTF.

This clonotype has just a few counts. CDR3: CASSLGQAKETQYF. The CDR3 nucleotides read TGTGCCAGCAGCCTAGGACAGGCCAAAGAGACCCAGTACTTC. V usage is TRBV7-2 and J usage is TRBJ2-5; 7 bases are shared with TRBD1. CDR1 is SGHTA, CDR2 FQGNSA, per germline. After removal of 5 bases from V and 3 bases from J, the junction contained 6 bases not matched to a gene. The CDR3 consists of 14 residues. The full variable domain, in which reference TRBV7-2 and TRBJ2-5 provide the parts outside the CDR3, is GAGVSQSPSNKVTEKGKDVELRCDPISGHTALYWYRQSLGQGLEFLIYFQGNSAPDKSGLPSDRFSAERTGGSVSTLTIQRTQQEDSAVYLCASSLGQAKETQYFGPGTRLLVL.

This clonotype was observed a handful of times. The V call is TRBV6-1, the J call TRBJ1-4, with a weak D call TRBD1 (5 bases). V lost 5 bases and J 15 bases, leaving 22 bases between the germline ends. Germline lookup yields CDR1 MNHNS and CDR2 SASEGT. The CDR3 has 14 amino acids. CDR3 region: CASSPTFRGLSVFF. Written as DNA, the CDR3 is TGTGCCAGCAGTCCCACCTTCCGGGGCCTCTCGGTGTTTTTT.

This rearrangement joins TRBV27 to TRBJ2-7, with TRBD1 identical over 9 bases. V lost 4 bases to trimming and J lost 3 bases; unmatched junction nucleotides: 4. The CDR3 has 14 residues. From germline, CDR1 is MNHEY and CDR2 SMNVEV (reference sequence). CDR3 loop: CASSSETGGYEQYF. CDR3 sequence (DNA): TGTGCCAGCAGTTCAGAGACAGGGGGCTACGAGCAGTACTTC.

V gene TRBV7-8 combines with J gene TRBJ1-6; perhaps TRBD1 as D (6 bases). The V and J ends lost 1 base and 10 bases respectively, with 20 bases between them. The CDR3 is 17 amino acids. The germline V gene encodes CDR1 SGHVS and CDR2 FQNEAQ. CDR3 nucleotides: TGTGCCAGCAGCTTAGACCTAGCCAGGGGATACAGATCACCCCTCCACTTT. Residues: CASSLDLARGYRSPLHF.

The chain joins TRBV5-1 to TRBJ2-2, with 11 bases fitting TRBD2. In germline, CDR1 is SGHRS, CDR2 YFSETQ. J gave up 4 bases and V 2 bases, and 16 bases lay outside the gene matches. The CDR3 has 20 residues. Here the CDR3 reads CASSFYSNYRLAGSTGELFF. As DNA, the CDR3 is TGCGCCAGCAGCTTTTACTCTAATTATAGACTAGCGGGGAGCACCGGGGAGCTGTTTTTT.

This chain uses TRBV28 with TRBJ2-7; 9 bases are a match to TRBD1. Germline V CDR1 and CDR2: MDHEN, SYDVKM. CDR3 length equals 15 residues. V trimming: 3 bases; J trimming: 4 bases; junction bases outside the gene matches: 7. The CDR3 reads CASSFWTGVSYEQYF. The CDR3 DNA sequence: TGTGCCAGCAGTTTTTGGACAGGGGTATCGTACGAGCAGTACTTC.

V is TRBV6-5 and J is TRBJ2-5; D is unclear. This CDR3 has 13 residues. With 0 bases removed from V and 5 bases from J, the gap between germline ends came to 7 bases. Looked up from germline, CDR1 is MNHEY and CDR2 is SVGAGI. The CDR3 loop is CASSYSILETQYF. In DNA, the CDR3 is TGTGCCAGCAGTTACTCGATCCTTGAGACCCAGTACTTC.

CDR3 sequence: CASRRRGDTGELFF. DNA of the CDR3: TGTGCCAGCAGGCGTCGGGGGGACACCGGGGAGCTGTTTTTT. This rearrangement joins TRBV9 to TRBJ2-2; 7 nucleotides agree with TRBD2. The CDR3 totals 14 residues. Germline V gene sequence: CDR1 SGDLS, CDR2 YYNGEE. The V segment lost 5 bases and the J segment 3 bases; nucleotides outside the gene matches: 4.

The gene calls are TRBV20-1 and TRBJ2-7; D call uncertain. Germline V gene lookup returns CDR1 DFQATT and CDR2 SNEGSKA (reference sequence). The CDR3 consists of 13 residues. V was shortened by 0 bases and J by 3 bases, with 9 bases between the two germline ends. CDR3 sequence: CSARESWYYEQYF. DNA for the CDR3: TGCAGTGCTAGAGAATCCTGGTACTACGAGCAGTACTTC.

The J gene is TRBJ2-7, the V gene TRBV12-3 or TRBV12-4; D may be TRBD1 (6 bases). Trimming removed 3 bases from V and 5 bases from J, with 17 bases in between. The CDR3 contains 15 residues. CDR3 sequence reads: CASSFAVNRVNEQYF. In nucleotides, the CDR3 is TGTGCCAGCAGTTTTGCTGTAAACAGGGTCAACGAGCAGTACTTC.

This clonotype was recorded a few times. The DNA for the CDR3 is TGCGCCAGCAGCTTGGTTCCGGGACAGGGTGCAGATACGCAGTATTTT. Translating it yields CASSLVPGQGADTQYF. The chain is built from TRBV5-1 and TRBJ2-3, with 9 bases that match TRBD1. Germline V gene lookup returns CDR1 SGHRS and CDR2 YFSETQ. The CDR3 is 16 amino acids. J lost 4 bases, V lost 0 bases, and 6 bases had no gene match.

The J gene is TRBJ2-7, the V gene TRBV30; D gene ambiguous. The germline gives CDR1 GTSNPN, CDR2 SVGIG (reference sequence). CDR3 length equals 13 residues. V was pared by 3 bases and J by 3 bases, with 12 bases between. CDR3: CAWSPGRNYEQYF. The CDR3 region has the DNA TGTGCCTGGAGCCCCGGCAGAAACTACGAGCAGTACTTC.

The V and J genes are TRBV20-1 and TRBJ1-2; maybe TRBD1 (5 bases). This CDR3 contains 13 residues. CDR1 is DFQATT and CDR2 is SNEGSKA in the germline V gene (reference sequence). Trimming pared 6 bases from V and 1 base from J, leaving 12 bases between. CDR3: CSALGPLNYGYTF. CDR3 coding DNA: TGCAGTGCCCTGGGGCCCCTTAACTATGGCTACACCTTC.